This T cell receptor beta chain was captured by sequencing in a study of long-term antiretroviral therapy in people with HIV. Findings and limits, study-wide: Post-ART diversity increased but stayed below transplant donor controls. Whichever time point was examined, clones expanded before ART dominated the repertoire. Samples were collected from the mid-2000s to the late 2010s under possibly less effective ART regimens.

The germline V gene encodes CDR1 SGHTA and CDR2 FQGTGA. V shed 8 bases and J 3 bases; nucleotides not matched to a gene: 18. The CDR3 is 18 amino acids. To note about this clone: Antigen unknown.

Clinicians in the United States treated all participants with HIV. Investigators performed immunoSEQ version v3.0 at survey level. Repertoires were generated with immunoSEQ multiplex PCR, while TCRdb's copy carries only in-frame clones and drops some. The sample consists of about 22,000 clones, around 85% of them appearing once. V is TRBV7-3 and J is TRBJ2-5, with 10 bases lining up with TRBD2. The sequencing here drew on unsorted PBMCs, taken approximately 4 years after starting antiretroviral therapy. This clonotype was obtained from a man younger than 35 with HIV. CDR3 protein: CASLAWEYSGGPKETQYF. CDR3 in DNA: TGTGCCAGCCTAGCTTGGGAGTATAGCGGGGGGCCGAAAGAGACCCAGTACTTC. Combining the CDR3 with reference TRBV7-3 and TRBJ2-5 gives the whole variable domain GAGVSQTPSNKVTEKGKYVELRCDPISGHTALYWYRQSLGQGPEFLIYFQGTGAADDSGLPNDRFFAVRPEGSVSTLKIQRTERGDSAVYLCASLAWEYSGGPKETQYFGPGTRLLVL.